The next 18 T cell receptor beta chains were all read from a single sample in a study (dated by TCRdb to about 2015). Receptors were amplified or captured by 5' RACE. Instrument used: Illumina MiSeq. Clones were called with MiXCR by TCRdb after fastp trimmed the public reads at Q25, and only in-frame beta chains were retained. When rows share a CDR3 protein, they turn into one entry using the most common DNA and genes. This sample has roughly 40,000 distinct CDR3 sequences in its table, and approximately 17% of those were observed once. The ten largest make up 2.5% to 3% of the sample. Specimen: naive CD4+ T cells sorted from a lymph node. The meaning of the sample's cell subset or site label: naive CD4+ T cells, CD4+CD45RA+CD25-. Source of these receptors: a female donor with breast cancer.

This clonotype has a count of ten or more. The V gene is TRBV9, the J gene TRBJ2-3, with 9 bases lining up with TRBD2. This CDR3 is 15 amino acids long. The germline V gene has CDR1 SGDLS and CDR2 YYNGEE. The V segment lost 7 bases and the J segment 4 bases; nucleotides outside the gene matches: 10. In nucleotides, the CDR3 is TGTGCCAGCTCGGCGGGAGGGCCAATAGCAGATACGCAGTATTTT. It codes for CASSAGGPIADTQYF. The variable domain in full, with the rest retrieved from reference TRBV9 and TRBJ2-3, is DSGVTQTPKHLITATGQRVTLRCSPRSGDLSVYWYQQSLDQGLQFLIQYYNGEERAKGNILERFSAQQFPDLHSELNLSSLELGDSALYFCASSAGGPIADTQYFGPGTRLTVL.

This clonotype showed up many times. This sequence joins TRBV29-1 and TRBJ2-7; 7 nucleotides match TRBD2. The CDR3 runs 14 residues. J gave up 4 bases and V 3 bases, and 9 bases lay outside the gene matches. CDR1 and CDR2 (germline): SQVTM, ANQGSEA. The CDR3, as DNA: TGCAGCGTTGACGGGGTGACGGGGGGATACGAGCAGTACTTC. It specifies CSVDGVTGGYEQYF.

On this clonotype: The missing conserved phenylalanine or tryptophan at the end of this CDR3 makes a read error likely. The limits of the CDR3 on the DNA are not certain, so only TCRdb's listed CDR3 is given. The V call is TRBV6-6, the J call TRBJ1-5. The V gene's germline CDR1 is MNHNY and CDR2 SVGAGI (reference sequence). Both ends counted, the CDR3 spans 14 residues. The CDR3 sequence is CASTIRTADQPRHY.

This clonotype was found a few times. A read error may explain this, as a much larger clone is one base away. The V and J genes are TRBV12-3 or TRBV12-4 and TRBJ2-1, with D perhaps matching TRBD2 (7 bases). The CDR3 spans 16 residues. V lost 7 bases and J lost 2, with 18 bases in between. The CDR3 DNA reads TGTGCCAGCACCCTCGTGGCGGGGGCCGCCTACAATGAGCAGTTCTTC. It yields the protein CASTLVAGAAYNEQFF.

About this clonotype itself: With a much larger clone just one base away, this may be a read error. The CDR3: CASSVGHTSTEAFF. In DNA, the CDR3 is TGTGCCAGCAGTGTCGGACACACTAGCACTGAAGCTTTCTTT. This chain connects TRBV7-3 to TRBJ1-1; maybe TRBD1 (5 bases). The CDR3 totals 14 residues. CDR1 and CDR2 (germline): SGHTA, FQGTGA. V gave up 6 bases and J gave up 4 bases, with 15 bases separating them.

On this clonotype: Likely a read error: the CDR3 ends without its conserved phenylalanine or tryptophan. The CDR3 here is CASSESGRITDTQYL. CDR3 nucleotides: TGTGCCAGCAGCGAAAGCGGGAGAATCACAGATACGCAGTATCTT. The V gene is TRBV5-4, the J gene TRBJ2-3; 8 bases fit TRBD2. CDR3 length: 15 amino acids. Per the germline V gene, CDR1 is SGHNT and CDR2 is YYREEE (reference sequence). The trim removed 4 bases at V and 2 bases at J, leaving 6 bases unmatched.

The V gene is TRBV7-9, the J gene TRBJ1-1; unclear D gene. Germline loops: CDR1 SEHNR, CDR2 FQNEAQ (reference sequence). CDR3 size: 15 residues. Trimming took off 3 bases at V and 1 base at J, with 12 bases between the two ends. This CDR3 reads CASSLSQNKNTEAFF. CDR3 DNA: TGTGCCAGCAGCTTGTCTCAGAATAAGAACACTGAAGCTTTCTTT.

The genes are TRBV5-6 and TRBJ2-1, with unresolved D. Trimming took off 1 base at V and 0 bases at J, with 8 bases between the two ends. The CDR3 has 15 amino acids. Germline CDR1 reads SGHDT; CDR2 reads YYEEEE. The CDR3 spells CASSLSLSSYNEQFF. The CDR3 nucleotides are TGTGCCAGCAGCTTGTCTCTGAGCTCCTACAATGAGCAGTTCTTC.

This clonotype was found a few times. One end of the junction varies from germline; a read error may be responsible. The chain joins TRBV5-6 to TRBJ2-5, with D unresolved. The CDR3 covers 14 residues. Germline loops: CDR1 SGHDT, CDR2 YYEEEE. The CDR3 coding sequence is TGTGCCATCAGCTTATTCCAGTACCAAGAGACCCAGTACTTC. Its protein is CAISLFQYQETQYF.

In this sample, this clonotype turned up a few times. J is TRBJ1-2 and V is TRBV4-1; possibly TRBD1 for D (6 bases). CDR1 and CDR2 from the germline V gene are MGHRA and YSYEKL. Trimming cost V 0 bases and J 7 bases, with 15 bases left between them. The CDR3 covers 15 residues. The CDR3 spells CASSQDWNRETGYTF. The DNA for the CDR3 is TGCGCCAGCAGCCAAGATTGGAACAGGGAAACTGGCTACACCTTC.

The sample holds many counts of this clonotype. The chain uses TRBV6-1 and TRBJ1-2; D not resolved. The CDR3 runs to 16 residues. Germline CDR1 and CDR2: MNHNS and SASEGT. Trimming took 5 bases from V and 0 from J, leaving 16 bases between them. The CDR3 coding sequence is TGTGCCAGCAGTCCCACTAGAAGTCCGTCTAACTATGGCTACACCTTC. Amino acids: CASSPTRSPSNYGYTF.

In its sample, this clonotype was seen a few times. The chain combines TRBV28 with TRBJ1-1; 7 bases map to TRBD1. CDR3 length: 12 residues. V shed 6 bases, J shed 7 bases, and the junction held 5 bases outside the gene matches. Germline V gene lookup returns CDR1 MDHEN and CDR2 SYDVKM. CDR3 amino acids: CASRKGAGEAFF. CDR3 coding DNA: TGTGCCAGCAGGAAGGGGGCGGGTGAAGCTTTCTTT.

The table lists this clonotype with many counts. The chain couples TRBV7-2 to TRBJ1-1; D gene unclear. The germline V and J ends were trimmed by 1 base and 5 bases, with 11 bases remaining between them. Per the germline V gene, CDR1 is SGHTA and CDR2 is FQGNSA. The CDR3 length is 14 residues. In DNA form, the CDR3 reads TGTGCCAGCAGCTTAGGTTCGGGTTCTACTGAAGCTTTCTTT. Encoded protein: CASSLGSGSTEAFF.

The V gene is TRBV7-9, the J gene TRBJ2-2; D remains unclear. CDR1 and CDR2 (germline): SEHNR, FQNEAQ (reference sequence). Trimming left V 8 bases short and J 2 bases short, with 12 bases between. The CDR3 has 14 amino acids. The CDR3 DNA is TGTGCCAGCCAACCTTCTGTAAACACCGGGGAGCTGTTTTTT. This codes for CASQPSVNTGELFF.

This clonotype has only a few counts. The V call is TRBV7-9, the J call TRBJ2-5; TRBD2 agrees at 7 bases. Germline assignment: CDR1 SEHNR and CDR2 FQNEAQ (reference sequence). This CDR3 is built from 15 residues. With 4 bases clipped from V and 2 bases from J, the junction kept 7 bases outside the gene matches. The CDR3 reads CASSSPAGLQETQYF. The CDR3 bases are TGTGCCAGCAGCTCTCCAGCGGGACTACAAGAGACCCAGTACTTC.

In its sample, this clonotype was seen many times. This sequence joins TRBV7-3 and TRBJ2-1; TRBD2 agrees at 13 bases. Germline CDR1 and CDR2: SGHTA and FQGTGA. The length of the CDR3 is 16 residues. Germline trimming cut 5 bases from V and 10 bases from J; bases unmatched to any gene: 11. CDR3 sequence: CASSPNNRLAGGEQFF. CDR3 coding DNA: TGTGCCAGCAGCCCTAACAACCGACTAGCGGGAGGCGAGCAGTTCTTC.

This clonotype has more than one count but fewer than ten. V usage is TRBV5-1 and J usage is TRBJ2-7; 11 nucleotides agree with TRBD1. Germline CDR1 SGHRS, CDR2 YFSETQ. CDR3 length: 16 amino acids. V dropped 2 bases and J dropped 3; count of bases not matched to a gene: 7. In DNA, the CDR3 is TGCGCCAGCAGCTTCAACCTGGGACAGGGGGGCTACGAGCAGTACTTC. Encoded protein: CASSFNLGQGGYEQYF.

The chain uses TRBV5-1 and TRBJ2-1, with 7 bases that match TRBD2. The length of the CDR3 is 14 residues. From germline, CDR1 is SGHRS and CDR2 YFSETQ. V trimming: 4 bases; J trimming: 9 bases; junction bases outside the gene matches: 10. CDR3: CASSHGLVLGEQFF. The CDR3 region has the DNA TGCGCCAGCAGCCATGGACTAGTATTGGGTGAGCAGTTCTTC.